Shown below are 29 T cell receptor beta chains from a single sample sequenced in a study of cytomegalovirus exposure and HLA in healthy donors (dated by TCRdb to the late 2010s). The method was the immunoSEQ multiplex PCR assay. The multiplex PCR relied on a mix of 60 forward primers for TCR Vbeta segments and 13 reverse primers for TCR Jbeta segments. The table was pulled from immuneACCESS by TCRdb, which kept in-frame rearrangements only. Such tables lose some clones; where checked, under half of the loss comes from unresolved V genes, and the rest has no known cause. The sample table holds 170,000 or so clones, of which around 80% were seen once. About 2.2% of the sample comes from the top ten. Sequences were obtained from PBMCs. The receptors derive from a woman under 40 in good health and CMV-seronegative.

This clone appeared once. The chain links TRBV6-5 to TRBJ2-5; D is undetermined. V was cut by 2 bases and J by 5 bases, with 9 bases left in between. Germline-derived CDR1 and CDR2 are MNHEY and SVGAGI. The CDR3 totals 13 residues. This chain's CDR3 is CASSYPPSETQYF. The CDR3 bases are TGTGCCAGCAGTTACCCCCCGTCGGAGACCCAGTACTTC.

The genes are TRBV5-1 and TRBJ1-2; 10 nucleotides line up with TRBD1. CDR3 size: 13 residues. Germline V gene sequence: CDR1 SGHRS, CDR2 YFSETQ. V trimming: 4 bases; J trimming: 8 bases; junction bases outside the gene matches: 5. The CDR3: CASSLGTGEGYTF. The CDR3 nucleotides are TGCGCCAGCAGCCTTGGGACAGGGGAGGGCTACACCTTC.

CDR3 nucleotides: TGTGCCAGCAGGGAAACTAGCGGGAGGGCCTACGAGCAGTACTTC. Protein sequence: CASRETSGRAYEQYF. This rearrangement joins TRBV6-6 to TRBJ2-7; 13 bases align to TRBD2. CDR1 and CDR2 from the germline V gene are MNHNY and SVGAGI (reference sequence). The trim removed 6 bases at V and 2 bases at J, leaving 4 bases unmatched. The CDR3 loop spans 15 amino acids.

The chain joins TRBV9 to TRBJ2-3, with TRBD2 identical over 7 bases. J lost 3 bases, V lost 4 bases, and 8 bases had no gene match. This CDR3 has 15 amino acids. The V gene's germline CDR1 is SGDLS and CDR2 YYNGEE. The CDR3 region has the DNA TGTGCCAGCAGCAACCCGGCAGCGGGAACAGATACGCAGTATTTT. It specifies CASSNPAAGTDTQYF.

The rearrangement links TRBV9 to TRBJ2-2, with D possibly being TRBD2 (5 bases). This CDR3 comprises 16 residues. The germline V and J ends were trimmed by 0 bases and 0 bases, with 9 bases remaining between them. Germline V gene sequence: CDR1 SGDLS, CDR2 YYNGEE. The CDR3 bases are TGTGCCAGCAGCGTAGGGGCGGGTTCGAACACCGGGGAGCTGTTTTTT. Translating gives CASSVGAGSNTGELFF. Full variable domain (remainder filled in from reference TRBV9 and TRBJ2-2): DSGVTQTPKHLITATGQRVTLRCSPRSGDLSVYWYQQSLDQGLQFLIQYYNGEERAKGNILERFSAQQFPDLHSELNLSSLELGDSALYFCASSVGAGSNTGELFFGEGSRLTVL.

The rearrangement links TRBV7-8 to TRBJ2-7; D may be TRBD1 (5 bases). In germline, CDR1 is SGHVS, CDR2 FQNEAQ. This CDR3 comprises 12 residues. Trimming removed 5 bases from V and 3 bases from J, with 8 bases in between. The DNA of the CDR3 is TGTGCCAGCAGCCATAGGGGCTACGAGCAGTACTTC. Its translation is CASSHRGYEQYF.

The gene calls are TRBV5-6 and TRBJ2-2, with 7 bases aligning to TRBD1. The CDR3 spans 15 residues. CDR1 and CDR2 (germline): SGHDT, YYEEEE. Germline trimming cut 0 bases from V and 6 bases from J; bases unmatched to any gene: 5. As DNA, the CDR3 is TGTGCCAGCAGCTTGGTTGATAGGGGGCCCGGGGAGCTGTTTTTT. It yields the protein CASSLVDRGPGELFF. The full variable domain, its missing parts supplied by reference TRBV5-6 and TRBJ2-2, is DAGVTQSPTHLIKTRGQQVTLRCSPKSGHDTVSWYQQALGQGPQFIFQYYEEEERQRGNFPDRFSGHQFPNYSSELNVNALLLGDSALYLCASSLVDRGPGELFFGEGSRLTVL.

The chain joins TRBV5-1 to TRBJ2-3; D not certain. The CDR3 loop spans 14 amino acids. V was trimmed by 1 base and J by 5 bases, leaving 11 bases between them. Germline loops: CDR1 SGHRS, CDR2 YFSETQ. Written as DNA, the CDR3 is TGCGCCAGCAGCTTGTATAGCTCCATAGATACGCAGTATTTT. This sequence encodes CASSLYSSIDTQYF.

The chain is built from TRBV5-6 and TRBJ1-5; D might be TRBD1 (6 bases). The germline CDR1 and CDR2 sequences are SGHDT and YYEEEE. CDR3 length: 14 residues. Trimming removed 2 bases from V and 3 bases from J, with 9 bases in between. In nucleotides, the CDR3 is TGTGCCAGCAGCTTTGGGGACACCAATCAGCCCCAGCATTTT. Translating gives CASSFGDTNQPQHF.

This clone was found once. This chain joins TRBV28 and TRBJ2-1; 9 bases agree with TRBD2. This CDR3 spans 17 amino acids. V dropped 7 bases and J dropped 5; count of bases not matched to a gene: 15. Germline V gives CDR1 MDHEN, CDR2 SYDVKM. The CDR3 bases are TGTGCCAGCACCGCGTGGGGTGGGACTAGCACACACAATGAGCAGTTCTTC. Amino acid sequence: CASTAWGGTSTHNEQFF.

The chain employs TRBV6-4 and TRBJ2-1; 7 bases align to TRBD2. V lost 0 bases and J lost 2; bases outside the gene matches: 4. Germline loops: CDR1 MRHNA, CDR2 SNTAGT. The CDR3 is 16 residues long. Here the CDR3 reads CASSDSAGGTYNEQFF. In DNA form, the CDR3 reads TGTGCCAGCAGTGACTCTGCCGGGGGGACCTACAATGAGCAGTTCTTC.

The chain uses TRBV6-5 and TRBJ2-2, with 8 bases identical to TRBD2. In germline, CDR1 is MNHEY, CDR2 SVGAGI. V lost 7 bases and J lost 4; bases outside the gene matches: 5. The CDR3 is made up of 14 amino acids. DNA of the CDR3: TGTGCCAGCAAGACTAGCGAATTCACCGGGGAGCTGTTTTTT. Amino acids: CASKTSEFTGELFF.

The V and J genes are TRBV5-1 and TRBJ1-6; D not resolved. This CDR3 comprises 15 residues. Germline CDR1 is SGHRS and CDR2 is YFSETQ. V lost 4 bases, J lost 7 bases, and 15 bases lay in between. In nucleotides, the CDR3 is TGCGCCAGCAGCCCCCCCGTGGCGGAAAATTCACCCCTCCACTTT. Its translation is CASSPPVAENSPLHF.

V is TRBV4-3 and J is TRBJ2-1; D is perhaps TRBD2 (6 bases). In germline, CDR1 is LGHNA, CDR2 YSLEER. The CDR3 loop spans 16 amino acids. V gave up 0 bases and J gave up 4 bases, with 13 bases separating them. CDR3 DNA: TGCGCCAGCAGCCAAGAACCGGGAGAGTGGTACAATGAGCAGTTCTTC. It specifies CASSQEPGEWYNEQFF.

The J gene is TRBJ1-4, the V gene TRBV7-2; maybe TRBD1 (6 bases). V shed 5 bases and J shed 8 bases, with 18 bases lying between them. Germline V CDR1 and CDR2: SGHTA, FQGNSA. The CDR3 contains 15 residues. CDR3: CASSHARGANEKLFF. For the CDR3, the DNA is TGTGCCAGCAGCCATGCGCGGGGGGCAAACGAAAAACTGTTTTTT.

The chain has TRBV4-3 and TRBJ1-1; TRBD1 aligns across 12 bases. The CDR3 has 18 residues. CDR1 is LGHNA and CDR2 is YSLEER in the germline V gene. J was trimmed by 5 bases and V by 0 bases; bases with no gene match: 10. In DNA, the CDR3 is TGCGCCAGCAGCCAAGAAAGGGACAGGGGGCGCGTAAGGACTGAAGCTTTCTTT. It encodes CASSQERDRGRVRTEAFF.

This chain uses TRBV28 with TRBJ1-2; a possible D gene is TRBD1 (5 bases). Germline CDR1 is MDHEN and CDR2 is SYDVKM. This CDR3 contains 14 residues. V lost 2 bases and J lost 6, with 13 bases in between. The CDR3 sequence is CASSLGVRQHGYTF. The CDR3 DNA follows: TGTGCCAGCAGTTTAGGGGTTAGACAGCATGGCTACACCTTC.

This rearrangement joins TRBV18 to TRBJ2-1; 9 bases map to TRBD2. Germline lookup yields CDR1 KGHSH and CDR2 LQKENI. The CDR3 has 20 residues. Losses at the gene ends were 3 bases for V and 5 bases for J; bases not matched to a gene: 20. The chain's CDR3 is CASSPTETIAGVRGDNEQFF. CDR3 DNA sequence: TGTGCCAGCTCACCTACGGAGACAATAGCGGGAGTAAGGGGGGACAATGAGCAGTTCTTC.

V gene TRBV6-5 combines with J gene TRBJ1-4; no firm D call. V was clipped by 8 bases and J by 5 bases, with 6 bases between them. CDR1 and CDR2 (germline): MNHEY, SVGAGI. The CDR3 has 11 residues. CDR3 bases: TGTGCCAGCGTCTTAAATGAAAAACTGTTTTTT. This translates into CASVLNEKLFF.

The rearrangement links TRBV2 to TRBJ2-7; D might be TRBD1 (5 bases). The germline V gene encodes CDR1 SNHLY and CDR2 FYNNEI. This CDR3 has 18 residues. V was clipped by 7 bases and J by 3 bases, with 28 bases between them. The CDR3 spells CASTKAQLGARPDYEQYF. The DNA of the CDR3 is TGTGCCAGCACTAAAGCTCAATTAGGGGCACGACCAGACTACGAGCAGTACTTC.

This clone appeared a single time. The chain has TRBV2 and TRBJ2-1; 10 bases are shared with TRBD1. CDR1 and CDR2 (germline): SNHLY, FYNNEI. The CDR3 extends over 17 amino acids. The V and J ends lost 5 bases and 0 bases, in that order; junction bases with no gene match: 7. The CDR3 sequence: CASSISRTGGSYNEQFF. Written as DNA, the CDR3 is TGTGCCAGCAGTATAAGTAGGACAGGGGGCTCCTACAATGAGCAGTTCTTC. Variable domain in full (rest from reference TRBV2 and TRBJ2-1): EPEVTQTPSHQVTQMGQEVILRCVPISNHLYFYWYRQILGQKVEFLVSFYNNEISEKSEIFDDQFSVERPDGSNFTLKIRSTKLEDSAMYFCASSISRTGGSYNEQFFGPGTRLTVL.

This clone occurred once. This chain connects TRBV7-2 to TRBJ1-1; TRBD1 matches 7 bases. This CDR3 contains 15 residues. V trimming: 0 bases; J trimming: 0 bases; junction bases outside the gene matches: 1. CDR1 is SGHTA, CDR2 FQGNSA, per germline. The CDR3 nucleotides read TGTGCCAGCAGCTTAGCGCAGGGGGTGAACACTGAAGCTTTCTTT. This translates into CASSLAQGVNTEAFF.

The chain combines TRBV19 with TRBJ2-1, with TRBD2 matching over 8 bases. Per the germline V gene, CDR1 is LNHDA and CDR2 is SQIVND (reference sequence). The CDR3 is made up of 14 amino acids. Trimming removed 7 bases from V and 3 bases from J; junction bases left unmatched: 5. The CDR3 loop reads CASKELADYNEQFF. In nucleotides, the CDR3 is TGTGCCAGTAAAGAACTAGCGGACTACAATGAGCAGTTCTTC. The full variable domain, its missing parts supplied by reference TRBV19 and TRBJ2-1, is DGGITQSPKYLFRKEGQNVTLSCEQNLNHDAMYWYRQDPGQGLRLIYYSQIVNDFQKGDIAEGYSVSREKKESFPLTVTSAQKNPTAFYLCASKELADYNEQFFGPGTRLTVL.

This chain links TRBV5-1 with TRBJ2-7, with 8 bases aligning to TRBD1. The trim removed 0 bases at V and 7 bases at J, leaving 12 bases unmatched. The CDR3 runs to 16 residues. The V gene's germline CDR1 is SGHRS and CDR2 YFSETQ. CDR3 in DNA: TGCGCCAGCAGCTTGGGGGTCTTGGACAGGGACGGAGAGCAGTACTTC. Residues: CASSLGVLDRDGEQYF.

The chain couples TRBV6-1 to TRBJ2-7; 7 bases line up with TRBD2. Unmatched junction bases numbered 12, after V lost 4 bases and J lost 3 bases. CDR1 and CDR2 from the germline V gene are MNHNS and SASEGT. CDR3 length: 16 residues. CDR3 bases: TGTGCCAGCAGTGGGCGTCCGGCGGGGGACCTCTACGAGCAGTACTTC. It encodes CASSGRPAGDLYEQYF.

The CDR3: CASSSRSDGYTF. The CDR3 DNA is TGTGCCAGCAGCTCCAGGTCAGATGGCTACACCTTC. The rearrangement links TRBV7-9 to TRBJ1-2; no firm D call. V lost 4 bases and J lost 6, with 9 bases in between. The CDR3 is 12 residues long. Germline CDR1 SEHNR, CDR2 FQNEAQ (reference sequence).

This clone was observed a single time. The chain links TRBV2 to TRBJ2-2; D perhaps matches TRBD1 (7 bases). Germline V gives CDR1 SNHLY, CDR2 FYNNEI. Deletions cut 6 bases from V and 6 bases from J, with 23 bases between. The CDR3 is 17 residues long. The CDR3 spells CASSALPGGYTAGELFF. In DNA form, the CDR3 reads TGTGCCAGCAGCGCATTACCAGGGGGGTATACCGCCGGGGAGCTGTTTTTT. The full variable domain, in which reference TRBV2 and TRBJ2-2 provide the parts outside the CDR3, is EPEVTQTPSHQVTQMGQEVILRCVPISNHLYFYWYRQILGQKVEFLVSFYNNEISEKSEIFDDQFSVERPDGSNFTLKIRSTKLEDSAMYFCASSALPGGYTAGELFFGEGSRLTVL.

This chain joins TRBV13 and TRBJ2-7; D is unresolved. There are 14 residues in the CDR3. CDR1 and CDR2 (germline): PRHDT, FYEKMQ (reference sequence). Trimming removed 4 bases from V and 0 bases from J, with 10 bases in between. CDR3 loop: CASSSVGVSYEQYF. For the CDR3, the DNA is TGTGCCAGCAGCTCGGTCGGAGTCTCCTACGAGCAGTACTTC.

By proportion, this clone is medium-sized (0.01 to 0.1%). The chain uses TRBV19 and TRBJ2-7; a possible D gene is TRBD2 (6 bases). V dropped 7 bases and J dropped 4 bases, with 17 bases sitting between them. Germline CDR1 LNHDA, CDR2 SQIVND (reference sequence). The CDR3 is made up of 14 amino acids. CDR3 residues: CASMGGYPRYEQYF. Written as DNA, the CDR3 is TGTGCCAGTATGGGAGGCTACCCGAGGTACGAGCAGTACTTC.